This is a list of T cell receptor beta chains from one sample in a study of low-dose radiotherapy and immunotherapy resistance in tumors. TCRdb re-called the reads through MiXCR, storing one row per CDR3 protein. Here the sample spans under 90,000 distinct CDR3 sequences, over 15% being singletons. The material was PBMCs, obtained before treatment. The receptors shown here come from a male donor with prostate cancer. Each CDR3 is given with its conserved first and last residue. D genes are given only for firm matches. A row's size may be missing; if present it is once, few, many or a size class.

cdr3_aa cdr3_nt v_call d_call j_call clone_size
CSHWTGPNEKLFF TGCAGTCATTGGACAGGACCGAATGAAAAACTGTTTTTT TRBV20-1 TRBD1 TRBJ1-4 many
CASSPDIAGDNEKLFF TGTGCCAGCAGTCCCGATATCGCAGGGGATAATGAAAAACTGTTTTTT TRBV7-9 - TRBJ1-4 many
CASRPTSGGPNEQFF TGTGCCAGCAGGCCAACTAGCGGGGGGCCCAATGAGCAGTTCTTC TRBV12-3/TRBV12-4 TRBD2 TRBJ2-1 many
CASERGLAGDLSYNEQFF TGTGCCAGCGAACGGGGACTAGCGGGGGACCTCTCCTACAATGAGCAGTTCTTC TRBV5-5 TRBD2 TRBJ2-1 -
CASTPWGALDDTQYF TGTGCCAGCACCCCCTGGGGGGCCCTTGACGATACGCAGTATTTT TRBV7-2 - TRBJ2-3 -
CASSRVAGDESGYTF TGTGCCAGCAGTCGAGTGGCAGGGGATGAGAGTGGCTACACCTTC TRBV12-3/TRBV12-4 - TRBJ1-2 -
CASSPGPRDSSYNEQFF TGTGCCAGCAGCCCAGGCCCTCGGGACTCCTCCTACAATGAGCAGTTCTTC TRBV4-2 - TRBJ2-1 many
CASGDVRGRKPTYEQYF TGTGCCAGCGGGGACGTGAGGGGGCGAAAACCCACCTACGAGCAGTACTTC TRBV12-3/TRBV12-4 TRBD1 TRBJ2-7 -
CSVGTRSPYEQYF TGCAGCGTGGGGACTCGGAGCCCCTACGAGCAGTACTTC TRBV29-1 - TRBJ2-7 many
CASSLWSGPQHF TGTGCCAGCAGCTTGTGGTCCGGGCCCCAGCATTTT TRBV5-6 - TRBJ1-5 -
CASNPGTGGEAFF TGTGCCAGCAACCCAGGGACCGGGGGTGAAGCTTTCTTT TRBV6-6 - TRBJ1-1 many
CASSLAGQSYEQYF TGTGCCAGCAGCTTGGCGGGACAGTCCTACGAGCAGTACTTC TRBV7-9 - TRBJ2-7 many
CASSSGAGVGDEQFF TGTGCCAGCAGCTCCGGAGCGGGGGTAGGCGATGAGCAGTTCTTC TRBV6-2/TRBV6-3 TRBD2 TRBJ2-1 many
CSARRAGGEEQFF TGCAGTGCTAGAAGGGCGGGGGGGGAGGAGCAGTTCTTC TRBV20-1 TRBD2 TRBJ2-1 few
CASSLLSYEQYF TGTGCCAGCAGCTTGCTCTCCTACGAGCAGTACTTC TRBV11-2 - TRBJ2-7 many
CASRRGRGGRNEQFF TGTGCCAGCAGGCGGGGGCGGGGGGGGCGGAATGAGCAGTTCTTC TRBV12-3/TRBV12-4 TRBD2 TRBJ2-1 -
CASSHGGGTAKNIQYF TGCGCCAGCAGCCATGGGGGGGGCACAGCCAAAAACATTCAGTACTTC TRBV4-1 - TRBJ2-4 many
CAWSGAVDVYEQYF TGTGCCTGGAGTGGGGCGGTAGATGTCTACGAGCAGTACTTC TRBV30 - TRBJ2-7 many
CASRLGGSGNTIYF TGTGCCAGCAGATTAGGGGGATCTGGAAACACCATATATTTT TRBV11-2 - TRBJ1-3 few
CSARQNPYEQYF TGCAGCGCCCGACAGAATCCCTACGAGCAGTACTTC TRBV29-1 - TRBJ2-7 many
CASSLDRRAEAFF TGTGCCAGCAGCTTAGATAGGAGGGCTGAAGCTTTCTTT TRBV7-8 - TRBJ1-1 many
CSAGGQLGDYEQYF TGCAGTGCTGGGGGACAGCTGGGCGACTACGAGCAGTACTTC TRBV20-1 TRBD1 TRBJ2-7 many
CASSYQGQGPDEQYF TGTGCCAGCAGTTACCAGGGACAGGGTCCGGACGAGCAGTACTTC TRBV6-2/TRBV6-3 TRBD1 TRBJ2-7 -
CASSTTGASTDTQYF TGTGCCAGTAGTACAACGGGGGCTAGCACAGATACGCAGTATTTT TRBV19 - TRBJ2-3 many
CASSFLLAGGPSSYNEQFF TGCGCCAGCAGCTTTCTACTAGCGGGGGGCCCTAGCTCCTACAATGAGCAGTTCTTC TRBV5-1 TRBD2 TRBJ2-1 many
CAISGEGTTGTDTQYF TGTGCCATCAGTGGGGAGGGCACTACAGGCACAGATACGCAGTATTTT TRBV10-3 TRBD2 TRBJ2-3 many
CASSPRGGGGGKTQYF TGTGCCAGCAGCCCCAGAGGGGGCGGGGGAGGAAAGACCCAGTACTTC TRBV6-2/TRBV6-3 - TRBJ2-5 many
CASSVDGTSGRVRRGVQYF TGTGCCAGCAGCGTTGATGGGACTAGCGGGAGGGTAAGGAGAGGGGTGCAGTACTTC TRBV11-2 TRBD2 TRBJ2-7 -
CASTDPGRGAQETQYF TGTGCCAGCACCGATCCAGGGCGGGGGGCCCAAGAGACCCAGTACTTC TRBV2 TRBD2 TRBJ2-5 many
CASSSRSSGGRNEQFF TGTGCCAGTAGTAGTCGGAGTAGCGGGGGTCGCAATGAGCAGTTCTTC TRBV19 TRBD2 TRBJ2-1 many
CASSSRINQPQHF TGTGCCAGCAGTTCCAGGATCAATCAGCCCCAGCATTTT TRBV6-6 - TRBJ1-5 many
CASSPRTGEPYEQYF TGTGCCAGCTCACCACGGACAGGGGAGCCCTACGAGCAGTACTTC TRBV18 TRBD1 TRBJ2-7 once
CATSRAMGQVGNEQYF TGTGCCACCAGCAGAGCGATGGGACAGGTTGGGAACGAGCAGTACTTC TRBV15 TRBD1 TRBJ2-7 many